This passage covers 30 T cell receptor beta chains from one sample sequenced in a study of cytomegalovirus exposure and HLA in healthy donors. 60 Vbeta and 13 Jbeta primers were used in PCR. The repertoire was sequenced with immunoSEQ multiplex PCR; TCRdb's copy has only in-frame clones and lacks some. The repertoire includes some 120,000 clones, about three quarters of them detected once, and roughly 8.2% sits in the top ten. Sequenced: PBMCs. All receptors come from a woman in her thirties or forties in good health and CMV-seropositive.

This clone was seen only a few times. The chain combines TRBV7-2 with TRBJ2-7; D remains ambiguous. CDR1 SGHTA and CDR2 FQGNSA come from the germline V gene. Deletions cut 1 base from V and 3 bases from J, with 7 bases between. The CDR3 runs to 13 residues. CDR3 sequence (DNA): TGTGCCAGCAGCTTAGGAGTCGGCTACGAGCAGTACTTC. Amino acids: CASSLGVGYEQYF.

This chain connects TRBV4-3 to TRBJ1-2, with 9 bases identical to TRBD1. The CDR3 has 16 residues. CDR1 LGHNA and CDR2 YSLEER come from the germline V gene. V gave up 4 bases and J gave up 5 bases; unmatched junction bases: 11. The CDR3 DNA sequence: TGCGCCAGCAGCCCCTACTCACAGGGGGCGAAATATGGCTACACCTTC. This sequence encodes CASSPYSQGAKYGYTF.

The chain employs TRBV6-1 and TRBJ1-3; D not certain. With 8 bases removed from V and 2 bases from J, the gap between germline ends came to 16 bases. CDR3 length: 15 residues. Germline CDR1 MNHNS, CDR2 SASEGT. The CDR3 DNA sequence: TGTGCCAGCGAGCGACTCGCCGAAACTGGAAACACCATATATTTT. It translates to CASERLAETGNTIYF.

The rearrangement joins TRBV10-3 to TRBJ1-5; 7 bases map to TRBD1. Germline loops: CDR1 ENHRY, CDR2 SYGVKD. V lost 10 bases, J lost 6 bases, and 9 bases stayed unmatched. This CDR3 spans 13 amino acids. CDR3 nucleotides: TGTGCCACTACAGGGGCGCAGGGTCAGCCCCAGCATTTT. Translation: CATTGAQGQPQHF.

This rearrangement joins TRBV5-1 to TRBJ1-1; D might be TRBD1 (6 bases). Trimming took 0 bases from V and 4 from J, leaving 10 bases between them. In germline, CDR1 is SGHRS, CDR2 YFSETQ. This CDR3 is built from 14 residues. CDR3 sequence: CASSLGAGATEAFF. For the CDR3, the DNA is TGCGCCAGCAGCTTGGGTGCGGGGGCCACTGAAGCTTTCTTT.

This chain uses TRBV9 with TRBJ2-3; 7 bases align to TRBD2. This CDR3 region has 14 residues. From germline, CDR1 is SGDLS and CDR2 YYNGEE. V lost 4 bases to trimming and J lost 6 bases; unmatched junction nucleotides: 8. DNA of the CDR3: TGTGCCAGCAGCACCCGGGGGGAATTCGATACGCAGTATTTT. Amino acids: CASSTRGEFDTQYF.

J is TRBJ1-2 and V is TRBV28; D ambiguous. CDR1 is MDHEN, CDR2 SYDVKM, per germline. CDR3 length: 11 residues. V was cut by 7 bases and J by 8 bases, with 11 bases left in between. CDR3: CASITAGGYTF. The CDR3 DNA reads as TGTGCCAGCATCACGGCAGGAGGCTACACCTTC.

The chain recombines TRBV6-5 with TRBJ1-4, with a weak D call TRBD1 (5 bases). Per germline, CDR1 MNHEY and CDR2 SVGAGI. The CDR3 sequence is 12 residues long. V lost 8 bases and J lost 6, with 10 bases in between. The CDR3, as DNA: TGTGCCAGCGGGCAGACAGATGAAAAACTGTTTTTT. Residues: CASGQTDEKLFF.

This clone occurred once. The gene calls are TRBV7-8 and TRBJ2-1, with 11 nucleotides matching TRBD1. Per the germline V gene, CDR1 is SGHVS and CDR2 is FQNEAQ. This CDR3 is built from 15 residues. The junction had 3 bases not matched to a gene; V was cut back by 5 bases and J by 3 bases. CDR3 bases: TGTGCCAGCAGCAGGACAGGGGGCGACTACAATGAGCAGTTCTTC. Its protein product is CASSRTGGDYNEQFF.

The V call is TRBV11-3, the J call TRBJ2-1; tentative D call: TRBD1 (5 bases). V lost 1 base and J 6 bases, leaving 13 bases between the germline ends. The CDR3 covers 15 residues. Germline V gene lookup returns CDR1 SGHNT and CDR2 YENEEA. The CDR3 coding sequence is TGTGCCAGCAGCTTAGGGAGCGTCAGGGTCAATGAGCAGTTCTTC. Its translation: CASSLGSVRVNEQFF. The full variable domain, completed using reference TRBV11-3 and TRBJ2-1, is EAGVVQSPRYKIIEKKQPVAFWCNPISGHNTLYWYLQNLGQGPELLIRYENEEAVDDSQLPKDRFSAERLKGVDSTLKIQPAELGDSAVYLCASSLGSVRVNEQFFGPGTRLTVL.

This clone appeared a single time. The chain has TRBV6-5 and TRBJ2-7; D ambiguous. Between the trimmed V and J ends, which lost 4 bases and 3 bases, there was a span of 13 bases. Germline V gene lookup returns CDR1 MNHEY and CDR2 SVGAGI. CDR3 length: 14 residues. CDR3 in DNA: TGTGCCAGCAGTTCCCTGGGCTCCTACTACGAGCAGTACTTC. Protein sequence: CASSSLGSYYEQYF.

This chain uses TRBV5-1 with TRBJ1-2; D may be TRBD1 (5 bases). The CDR3 loop spans 14 amino acids. V was clipped by 0 bases and J by 1 base, with 7 bases between them. Per the germline V gene, CDR1 is SGHRS and CDR2 is YFSETQ. The DNA for the CDR3 is TGCGCCAGCAGCTTGGAGACAGATAACTATGGCTACACCTTC. Translating gives CASSLETDNYGYTF.

This rearrangement joins TRBV13 to TRBJ2-3; D not certain. V lost 0 bases, J lost 1 base, and 8 bases lay in between. This CDR3 is 15 amino acids long. Germline CDR1 and CDR2: PRHDT and FYEKMQ (reference sequence). The CDR3 loop reads CASSLGEIRTDTQYF. The CDR3 DNA reads as TGTGCCAGCAGCTTAGGAGAGATTCGCACAGATACGCAGTATTTT.

In its sample, this clone was seen a few times. The chain links TRBV5-1 to TRBJ1-2; 8 bases are a match to TRBD1. The length of the CDR3 is 14 residues. V lost 0 bases to trimming and J lost 8 bases; unmatched junction nucleotides: 6. Looked up from germline, CDR1 is SGHRS and CDR2 is YFSETQ. This CDR3 reads CASSLDQGARGYTF. CDR3 DNA: TGCGCCAGCAGCTTGGATCAGGGGGCTCGGGGCTACACCTTC.

The chain recombines TRBV7-9 with TRBJ1-5; D is possibly TRBD1 (5 bases). Trimming removed 2 bases from V and 4 bases from J, with 9 bases in between. The V gene's germline CDR1 is SEHNR and CDR2 FQNEAQ (reference sequence). CDR3 length equals 14 residues. DNA for the CDR3: TGTGCCAGCAGCTTATATGGGGGGAATCAGCCCCAGCATTTT. The encoded protein is CASSLYGGNQPQHF.

This clone was counted a few times. The chain employs TRBV7-2 and TRBJ2-3, with 7 bases matching TRBD2. The V segment lost 5 bases and the J segment 6 bases; nucleotides outside the gene matches: 11. The CDR3 is made up of 15 amino acids. Germline values: CDR1 SGHTA, CDR2 FQGNSA. DNA of the CDR3: TGTGCCAGCAGCGACAGCGGGGCCGGAGGTGATACGCAGTATTTT. Protein: CASSDSGAGGDTQYF.

The chain couples TRBV6-6 to TRBJ1-1; 9 bases are shared with TRBD1. Trimming removed 4 bases from V and 10 bases from J; junction bases left unmatched: 4. Looked up from germline, CDR1 is MNHNY and CDR2 is SVGAGI (reference sequence). This CDR3 has 12 amino acids. This chain's CDR3 is CASSSPGQGAFF. The CDR3 DNA sequence: TGTGCCAGCAGTTCTCCGGGACAGGGAGCTTTCTTT.

Turning to this clone: Other DNA sequences in this sample translate to the same CDR3. This chain links TRBV7-2 with TRBJ1-2; 10 positions agree with TRBD1. Germline V gene data show CDR1 as SGHTA and CDR2 as FQGNSA. The V and J ends lost 5 bases and 4 bases, in that order; junction bases with no gene match: 4. This CDR3 region has 14 residues. Here the CDR3 reads CASSLRTGGYGYTF. CDR3 nucleotide sequence: TGTGCCAGCAGCCTCAGGACAGGGGGCTATGGCTACACCTTC.

This clone has just a few counts. The chain is built from TRBV6-5 and TRBJ1-2, with D perhaps matching TRBD1 (5 bases). The germline V gene encodes CDR1 MNHEY and CDR2 SVGAGI. This CDR3 has 15 amino acids. V lost 0 bases and J 3 bases, leaving 11 bases between the germline ends. The CDR3 is CASSYSQDSYYGYTF. The DNA of the CDR3 is TGTGCCAGCAGTTACTCTCAAGACAGCTACTATGGCTACACCTTC.

The rearrangement links TRBV4-2 to TRBJ2-5; tentatively, D is TRBD2 (6 bases). The length of the CDR3 is 17 residues. Trimming stripped 1 base from V and 1 base from J, with 16 bases between. In germline, CDR1 is LGHNA, CDR2 YNFKEQ. The CDR3: CASSQASPGRTQETQYF. In nucleotides, the CDR3 is TGTGCCAGCAGCCAAGCCAGTCCCGGGAGAACCCAAGAGACCCAGTACTTC.

This chain uses TRBV5-4 with TRBJ2-7, with a possible D match to TRBD2 (5 bases). V was shortened by 4 bases and J by 6 bases, with 17 bases between the two germline ends. The CDR3 sequence is 14 residues long. Germline CDR1 and CDR2: SGHNT and YYREEE (reference sequence). The CDR3 region has the DNA TGTGCCAGCAGCCCCCGGAGAGCCGGGGTCGAGCAGTACTTC. Translated: CASSPRRAGVEQYF.

This clone was recorded a few times. The rearrangement joins TRBV7-9 to TRBJ1-2, with D perhaps TRBD1 (5 bases). CDR3 size: 13 residues. The V gene's germline CDR1 is SEHNR and CDR2 FQNEAQ (reference sequence). Trimming removed 7 bases from V and 4 bases from J, with 13 bases in between. The CDR3 DNA is TGTGCCAGCATCACCCGGGGGGGCTATGGCTACACCTTC. It specifies CASITRGGYGYTF.

This clone was recorded a few times. The chain joins TRBV19 to TRBJ2-1, with 9 bases identical to TRBD1. Per the germline V gene, CDR1 is LNHDA and CDR2 is SQIVND (reference sequence). Trimming took 4 bases from V and 4 from J; bases not matched to a gene: 5. The CDR3 is made up of 15 amino acids. The CDR3 loop reads CASSTGTGRYNEQFF. The CDR3 DNA reads as TGTGCCAGTAGTACCGGGACAGGGCGGTACAATGAGCAGTTCTTC.

Comments on this clone: Germline and junction disagree at one end, which may indicate a read error. The sample contains more than one DNA sequence encoding this CDR3. This chain joins TRBV5-1 and TRBJ1-1, with D possibly matching TRBD1 (5 bases). The CDR3 sequence is 16 residues long. The germline gives CDR1 SGHRS, CDR2 YFSETQ. The CDR3 DNA follows: TGCGCCAGCAGCTTAGACAGCCGAACCAGGAACACTGAGGCTTTCTTT. It translates to CASSLDSRTRNTEAFF.

This clone came up a few times. The gene calls are TRBV6-6 and TRBJ1-5, with TRBD1 matching over 8 bases. Losses at the gene ends were 5 bases for V and 3 bases for J; bases not matched to a gene: 3. Germline assignment: CDR1 MNHNY and CDR2 SVGAGI (reference sequence). The CDR3 is made up of 14 amino acids. CDR3 sequence (DNA): TGTGCCAGCAGTCAGGGACAGGCCAATCAGCCCCAGCATTTT. Translating it yields CASSQGQANQPQHF.

The rearrangement links TRBV12-5 to TRBJ1-1; no reliable D call. This CDR3 contains 15 residues. Trimming removed 2 bases at V and 4 bases at J, with 14 bases between. CDR1 LGHNT and CDR2 FRNRAP come from the germline V gene. This chain's CDR3 is CASGLWRGWVTEAFF. The CDR3 DNA reads TGTGCTAGTGGTTTGTGGCGGGGTTGGGTCACTGAAGCTTTCTTT.

The rearrangement links TRBV6-1 to TRBJ2-7; D might be TRBD1 (6 bases). The CDR3 has 13 residues. The germline gives CDR1 MNHNS, CDR2 SASEGT. V shed 6 bases and J shed 3 bases, with 12 bases lying between them. CDR3 DNA: TGTGCCAGCAGCCTACAGGGCCACTACGAGCAGTACTTC. Translation gives CASSLQGHYEQYF.

The chain has TRBV5-4 and TRBJ2-2, with D perhaps matching TRBD1 (5 bases). V was clipped by 0 bases and J by 4 bases, with 7 bases between them. CDR3 length: 14 residues. Germline V gene sequence: CDR1 SGHNT, CDR2 YYREEE (reference sequence). The CDR3 DNA is TGTGCCAGCAGCTTGGGACAGTCCACCGGGGAGCTGTTTTTT. Its protein is CASSLGQSTGELFF.

V and J are TRBV6-5 and TRBJ1-2; D ambiguous. The CDR3 runs to 15 residues. Between the trimmed V and J ends, which lost 6 bases and 8 bases, there was a span of 22 bases. Germline lookup yields CDR1 MNHEY and CDR2 SVGAGI. The DNA of the CDR3 is TGTGCCAGCAGACGCCAGGACGGAGGTCTATTGGGCTACACCTTC. Protein product: CASRRQDGGLLGYTF.

The chain has TRBV4-3 and TRBJ2-5; 8 bases fit TRBD1. V trimming: 4 bases; J trimming: 5 bases; junction bases outside the gene matches: 12. The CDR3 totals 16 residues. CDR1 LGHNA and CDR2 YSLEER come from the germline V gene. The CDR3: CASSRRKTGGYETQYF. CDR3 sequence (DNA): TGCGCCAGCAGCCGTAGGAAAACAGGGGGTTATGAGACCCAGTACTTC.